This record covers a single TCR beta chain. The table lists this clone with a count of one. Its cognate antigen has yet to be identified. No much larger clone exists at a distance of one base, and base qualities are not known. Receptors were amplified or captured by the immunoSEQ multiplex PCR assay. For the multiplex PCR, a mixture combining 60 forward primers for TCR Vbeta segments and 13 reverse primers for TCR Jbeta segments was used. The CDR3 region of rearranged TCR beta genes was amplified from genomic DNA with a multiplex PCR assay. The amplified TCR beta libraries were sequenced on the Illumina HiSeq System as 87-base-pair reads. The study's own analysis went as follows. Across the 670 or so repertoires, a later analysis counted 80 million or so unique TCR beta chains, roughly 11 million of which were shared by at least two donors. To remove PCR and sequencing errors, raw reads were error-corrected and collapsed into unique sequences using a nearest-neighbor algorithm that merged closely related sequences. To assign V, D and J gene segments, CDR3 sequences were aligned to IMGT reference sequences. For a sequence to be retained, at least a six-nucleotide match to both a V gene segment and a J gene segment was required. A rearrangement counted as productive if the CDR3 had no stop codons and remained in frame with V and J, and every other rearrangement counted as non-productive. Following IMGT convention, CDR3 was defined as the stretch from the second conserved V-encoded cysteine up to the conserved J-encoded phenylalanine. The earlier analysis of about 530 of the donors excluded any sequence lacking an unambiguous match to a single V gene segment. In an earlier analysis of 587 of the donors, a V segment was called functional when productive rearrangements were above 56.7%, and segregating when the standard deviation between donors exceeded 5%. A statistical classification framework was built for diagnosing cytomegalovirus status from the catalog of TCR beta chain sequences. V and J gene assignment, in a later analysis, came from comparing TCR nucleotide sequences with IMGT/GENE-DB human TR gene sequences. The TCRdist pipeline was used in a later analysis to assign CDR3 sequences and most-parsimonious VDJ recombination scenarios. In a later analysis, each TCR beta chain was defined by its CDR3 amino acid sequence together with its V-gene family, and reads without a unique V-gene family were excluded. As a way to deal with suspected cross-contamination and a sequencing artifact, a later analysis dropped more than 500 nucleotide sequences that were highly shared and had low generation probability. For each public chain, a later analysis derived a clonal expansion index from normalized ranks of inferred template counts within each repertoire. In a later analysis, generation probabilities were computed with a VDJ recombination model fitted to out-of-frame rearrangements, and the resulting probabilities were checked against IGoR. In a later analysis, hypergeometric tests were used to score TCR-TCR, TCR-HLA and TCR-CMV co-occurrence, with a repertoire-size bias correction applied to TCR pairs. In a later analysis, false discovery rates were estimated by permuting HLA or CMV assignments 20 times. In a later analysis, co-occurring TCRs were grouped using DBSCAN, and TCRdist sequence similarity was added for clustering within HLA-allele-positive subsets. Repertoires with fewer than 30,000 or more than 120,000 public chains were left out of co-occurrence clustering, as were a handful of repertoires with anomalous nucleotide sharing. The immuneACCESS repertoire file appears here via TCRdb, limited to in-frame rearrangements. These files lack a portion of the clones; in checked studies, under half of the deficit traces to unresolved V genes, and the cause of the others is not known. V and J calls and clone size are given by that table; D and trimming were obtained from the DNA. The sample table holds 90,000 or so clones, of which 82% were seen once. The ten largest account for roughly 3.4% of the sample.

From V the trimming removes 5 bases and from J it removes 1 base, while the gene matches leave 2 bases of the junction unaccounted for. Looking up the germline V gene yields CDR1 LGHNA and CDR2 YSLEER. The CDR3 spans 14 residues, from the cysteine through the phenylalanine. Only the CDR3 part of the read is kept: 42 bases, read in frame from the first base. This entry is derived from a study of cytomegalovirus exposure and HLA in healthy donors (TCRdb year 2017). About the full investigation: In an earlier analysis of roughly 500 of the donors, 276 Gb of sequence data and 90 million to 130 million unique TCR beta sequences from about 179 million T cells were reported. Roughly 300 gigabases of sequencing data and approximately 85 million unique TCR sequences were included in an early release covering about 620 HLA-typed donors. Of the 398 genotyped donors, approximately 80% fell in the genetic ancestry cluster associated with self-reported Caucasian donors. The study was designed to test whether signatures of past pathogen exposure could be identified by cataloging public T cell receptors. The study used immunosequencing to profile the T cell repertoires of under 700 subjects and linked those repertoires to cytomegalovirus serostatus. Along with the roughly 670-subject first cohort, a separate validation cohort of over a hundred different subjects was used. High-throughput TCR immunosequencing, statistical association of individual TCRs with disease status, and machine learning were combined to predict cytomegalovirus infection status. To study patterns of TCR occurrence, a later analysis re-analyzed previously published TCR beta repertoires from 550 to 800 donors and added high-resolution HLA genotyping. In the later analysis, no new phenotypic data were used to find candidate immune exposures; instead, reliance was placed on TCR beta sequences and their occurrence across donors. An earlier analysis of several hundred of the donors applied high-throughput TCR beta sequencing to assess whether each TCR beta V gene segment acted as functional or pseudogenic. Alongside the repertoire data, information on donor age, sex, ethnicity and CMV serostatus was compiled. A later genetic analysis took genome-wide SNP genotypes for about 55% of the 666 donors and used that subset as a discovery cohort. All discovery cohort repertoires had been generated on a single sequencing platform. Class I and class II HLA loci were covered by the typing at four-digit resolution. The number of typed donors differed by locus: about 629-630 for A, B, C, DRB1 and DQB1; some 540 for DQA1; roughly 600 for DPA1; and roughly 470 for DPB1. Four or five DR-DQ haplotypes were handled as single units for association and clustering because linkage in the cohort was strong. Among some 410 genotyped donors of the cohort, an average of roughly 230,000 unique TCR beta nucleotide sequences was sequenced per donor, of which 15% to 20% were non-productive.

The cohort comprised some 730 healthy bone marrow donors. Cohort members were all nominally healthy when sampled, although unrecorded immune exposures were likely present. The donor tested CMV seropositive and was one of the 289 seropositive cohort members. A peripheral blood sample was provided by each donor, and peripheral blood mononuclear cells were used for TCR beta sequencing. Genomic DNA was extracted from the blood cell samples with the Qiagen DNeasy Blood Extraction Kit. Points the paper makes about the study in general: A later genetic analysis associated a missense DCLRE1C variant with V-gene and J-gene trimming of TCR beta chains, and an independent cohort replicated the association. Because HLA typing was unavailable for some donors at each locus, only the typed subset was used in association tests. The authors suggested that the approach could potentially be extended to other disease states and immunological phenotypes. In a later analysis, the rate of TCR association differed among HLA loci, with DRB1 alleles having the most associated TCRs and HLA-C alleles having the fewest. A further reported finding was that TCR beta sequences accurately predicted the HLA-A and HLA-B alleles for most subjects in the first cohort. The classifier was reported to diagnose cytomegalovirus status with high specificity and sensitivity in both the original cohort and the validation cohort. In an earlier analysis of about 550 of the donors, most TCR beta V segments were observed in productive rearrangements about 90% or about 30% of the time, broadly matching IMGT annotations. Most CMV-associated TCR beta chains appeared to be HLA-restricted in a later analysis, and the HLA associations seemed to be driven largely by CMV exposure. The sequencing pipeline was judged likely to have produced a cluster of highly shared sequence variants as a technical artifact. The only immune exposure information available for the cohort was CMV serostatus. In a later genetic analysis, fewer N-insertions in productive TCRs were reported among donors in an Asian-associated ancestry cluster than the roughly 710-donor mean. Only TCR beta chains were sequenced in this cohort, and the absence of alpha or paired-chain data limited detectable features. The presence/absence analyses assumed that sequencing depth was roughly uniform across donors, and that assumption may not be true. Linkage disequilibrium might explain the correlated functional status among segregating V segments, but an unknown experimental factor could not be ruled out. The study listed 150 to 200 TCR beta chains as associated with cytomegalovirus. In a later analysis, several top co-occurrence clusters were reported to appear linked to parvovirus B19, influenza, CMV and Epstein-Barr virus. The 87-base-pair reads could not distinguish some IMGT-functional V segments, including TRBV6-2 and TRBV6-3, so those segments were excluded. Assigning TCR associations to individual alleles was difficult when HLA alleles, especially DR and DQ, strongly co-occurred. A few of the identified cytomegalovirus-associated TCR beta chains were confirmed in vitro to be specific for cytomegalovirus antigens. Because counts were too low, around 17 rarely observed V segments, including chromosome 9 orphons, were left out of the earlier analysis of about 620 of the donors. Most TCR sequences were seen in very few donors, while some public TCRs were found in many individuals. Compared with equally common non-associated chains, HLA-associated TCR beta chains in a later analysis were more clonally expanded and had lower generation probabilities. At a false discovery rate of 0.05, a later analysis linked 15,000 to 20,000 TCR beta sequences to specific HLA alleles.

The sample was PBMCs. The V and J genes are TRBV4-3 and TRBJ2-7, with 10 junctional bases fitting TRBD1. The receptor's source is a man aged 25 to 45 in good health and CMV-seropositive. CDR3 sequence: CASSSGQGSYEQYF. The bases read TGCGCCAGCAGCTCGGGACAGGGGTCCTACGAGCAGTACTTC.